A selection of T cell receptor beta chains follows, all from one sample in a study of blood T cell repertoires in COVID-19. Clones were sequenced by immunoSEQ multiplex PCR, and TCRdb holds only the in-frame ones, with some missing. The table has 50,000 to 70,000 clones, approximately 82% seen once. The sample was peripheral blood. These receptors came from a woman aged 55-70 years with acute or convalescent COVID-19. Both conserved end residues are part of each CDR3. Each record gives: J gene, V gene, D gene, clone size, CDR3 protein, CDR3 DNA. A D gene is named only where the DNA matches it firmly. Size is omitted from some rows. Given values are once, few, many or a class for expanded clones.

>TRBJ2-1|TRBV24-1|NA|NA
CATSDFRGSYNEQFF
TGTGCCACCAGTGATTTCCGGGGCTCCTACAATGAGCAGTTCTTC
>TRBJ2-7|TRBV5-5|NA|NA
CASSLKGLPLYEQYF
TGTGCCAGCAGCTTGAAGGGGCTCCCCCTCTACGAGCAGTACTTC
>TRBJ2-4|TRBV3-1/TRBV3-2|TRBD2|NA
CASSRTAGENIQYF
TGTGCCAGCAGCCGGACAGCGGGGGAAAACATTCAGTACTTC
>TRBJ2-1|TRBV19|TRBD1|NA
CASVNRGPYNEQFF
TGTGCCAGTGTCAACAGGGGCCCCTACAATGAGCAGTTCTTC
>TRBJ2-5|TRBV19|TRBD2|NA
CASSIRGTSGGKTQYF
TGTGCCAGTAGTATTCGAGGGACTAGCGGGGGAAAGACCCAGTACTTC
>TRBJ1-3|TRBV7-2|NA|NA
CASSLPTTRGSGNTIYF
TGTGCCAGCAGCTTACCAACCACCCGGGGCTCTGGAAACACCATATATTTT
>TRBJ1-2|TRBV11-2|NA|NA
CASSLWQDSNYGYTF
TGTGCCAGCAGCTTATGGCAGGACAGTAACTATGGCTACACCTTC
>TRBJ1-4|TRBV7-9|NA|NA
CASSQSAGPGEKLFF
TGTGCCAGCAGCCAATCCGCAGGGCCCGGTGAAAAACTGTTTTTT
>TRBJ1-2|TRBV11-2|NA|NA
CASSFEKAGWYGYTF
TGTGCCAGCAGCTTCGAGAAGGCAGGGTGGTATGGCTACACCTTC
>TRBJ1-3|TRBV10-3|NA|once
CAISEGADSGNTIYF
TGTGCCATCAGTGAAGGGGCAGACTCTGGAAACACCATATATTTT
>TRBJ2-7|TRBV5-1|TRBD2|NA
CASSLDGTSIYEQYF
TGCGCCAGCAGCTTGGACGGGACTAGCATCTACGAGCAGTACTTC
>TRBJ1-1|TRBV4-1|NA|NA
CASSQGPGEVGSEAFF
TGCGCCAGCAGCCAAGGCCCCGGGGAGGTCGGATCAGAAGCTTTCTTT
>TRBJ2-1|TRBV5-1|NA|NA
CASTPPEGTAYNEQFF
TGCGCCAGCACCCCGCCGGAGGGGACAGCGTACAATGAGCAGTTCTTC
>TRBJ1-2|TRBV19|TRBD1|few
CASTSSGTGSYGYTF
TGTGCCAGTACCTCCTCCGGGACAGGGAGTTATGGCTACACCTTC
>TRBJ1-6|TRBV6-1|NA|medium-sized
CASSVEQMSSYNSPLHF
TGTGCCAGCAGTGTGGAACAGATGAGCTCCTATAATTCACCCCTCCACTTT
>TRBJ2-1|TRBV11-3|TRBD2|NA
CASSLDGTSGGPGRVQFF
TGTGCCAGCAGCTTAGATGGGACTAGCGGGGGGCCGGGAAGGGTGCAGTTCTTC
>TRBJ1-1|TRBV28|NA|NA
CASESMNTEAFF
TGTGCCAGCGAGTCGATGAACACTGAAGCTTTCTTT
>TRBJ2-5|TRBV11-2|TRBD1|once
CASSLAQGAAETQYF
TGTGCCAGCAGCTTAGCCCAGGGGGCGGCTGAGACCCAGTACTTC
>TRBJ2-7|TRBV7-3|NA|NA
CASSPGYLGVYEQYF
TGTGCCAGCAGCCCCGGATACTTAGGGGTGTACGAGCAGTACTTC
>TRBJ2-7|TRBV19|TRBD1|NA
CASNDLRQGEKQYF
TGTGCCAGTAACGACTTAAGACAGGGGGAAAAGCAGTACTTC
>TRBJ2-7|TRBV5-5|TRBD1|NA
CASSPGTVSYEQYF
TGTGCCAGCAGCCCCGGGACAGTTTCCTACGAGCAGTACTTC
>TRBJ1-1|TRBV29-1|TRBD1|NA
CSVDRGWNTEAFF
TGCAGCGTTGACAGGGGGTGGAACACTGAAGCTTTCTTT
>TRBJ2-7|TRBV3-1/TRBV3-2|NA|NA
CASSQGGPNEQYF
TGTGCCAGCAGCCAAGGAGGGCCGAACGAGCAGTACTTC
>TRBJ1-1|TRBV11-1|NA|NA
CASSLGAGWDTEAFF
TGTGCCAGCAGCTTAGGCGCAGGGTGGGACACTGAAGCTTTCTTT
>TRBJ1-5|TRBV27|NA|few
CASSLTGLYSNQPQHF
TGTGCCAGCAGTTTGACAGGACTCTATAGCAATCAGCCCCAGCATTTT
>TRBJ2-7|TRBV13|NA|NA
CASSPHSGGYEQYF
TGTGCCAGCAGCCCGCACTCGGGCGGGTACGAGCAGTACTTC
>TRBJ1-4|TRBV5-1|NA|NA
CASGEGATNEKLFF
TGCGCCAGCGGTGAGGGGGCAACTAATGAAAAACTGTTTTTT
>TRBJ2-1|TRBV4-1|TRBD2|NA
CASSQDIPSGGLNEQFF
TGCGCCAGCAGCCAAGATATCCCCAGCGGGGGATTGAATGAGCAGTTCTTC
>TRBJ1-2|TRBV24-1|NA|NA
CATSDSVVDYGYTF
TGTGCCACCAGTGATTCTGTCGTCGACTATGGCTACACCTTC
>TRBJ1-4|TRBV4-2|TRBD1|NA
CASSQDDRGYEKLFF
TGTGCCAGCAGCCAAGATGACAGGGGCTATGAAAAACTGTTTTTT
>TRBJ1-1|TRBV4-1|NA|NA
CASSQERQAYTEAFF
TGCGCCAGCAGCCAAGAAAGACAGGCCTACACTGAAGCTTTCTTT
>TRBJ1-2|TRBV19|NA|NA
CATRDEQGNYGYTF
TGTGCCACCAGGGATGAGCAGGGTAACTATGGCTACACCTTC
>TRBJ1-1|TRBV15|NA|NA
CATSGGGLSASEAFF
TGTGCCACCAGCGGGGGGGGCCTTTCGGCGTCTGAAGCTTTCTTT
>TRBJ1-3|TRBV10-3|TRBD1|few
CAISESAGGNSGNTIYF
TGTGCCATCAGTGAGTCGGCAGGGGGGAACTCTGGAAACACCATATATTTT
>TRBJ1-3|TRBV12-2|NA|NA
CASRLARGNTIYF
TGTGCAAGTCGCTTAGCCCGGGGAAACACCATATATTTT
>TRBJ2-2|TRBV2|NA|few
CASSGTDVTGELFF
TGTGCCAGCAGTGGGACAGATGTCACCGGGGAGCTGTTTTTT
>TRBJ1-2|TRBV2|NA|NA
CASSESVIGYGYTF
TGTGCCAGCAGTGAATCCGTAATCGGCTATGGCTACACCTTC